The present T cell receptor beta chain was sequenced within a study of CD8+ T cells in alopecia areata. V lost 4 bases and J 0 bases, leaving 4 bases between the germline ends. This CDR3 is built from 14 residues. CDR1 is SGHVS, CDR2 FNYEAQ, per germline. TCR sequencing used cDNA made by reverse transcription of extracted RNA. Sequencing was performed with immunoSEQ multiplex PCR; in TCRdb, only in-frame clones are kept and a portion is missing. The data contain about 200,000 clones, more than 50% of them singletons. The specimen was CD8+ T cells sorted from blood. The clonotype was recovered from a human donor in good health. The V gene is TRBV7-6, the J gene TRBJ2-6; D unclear. For the CDR3, the DNA is TGTGCCAGCAGCTCGTTCTCTGGGGCCAACGTCCTGACTTTC. Its translation is CASSSFSGANVLTF.